The 21 T cell receptor beta chains given below trace back to one sample, sequenced in a study of shared clonotypes between healthy human individuals. Clones were read by immunoSEQ multiplex PCR, and TCRdb kept only the in-frame ones, dropping some. Among just over 2,000,000 clones listed, roughly 95% were seen once. Sequencing input: naive CD4+ T cells sorted from blood. Subset denoted: CD45RA+ positively selected. The receptor set was obtained from a young man in good health.

Notes on this clone: The sample contains more than one DNA sequence encoding this CDR3. The chain has TRBV5-1 and TRBJ2-3; 7 bases match TRBD1. V lost 1 base, J lost 0 bases, and 2 bases stayed unmatched. CDR1 and CDR2 (germline): SGHRS, YFSETQ. The CDR3 sequence is 15 residues long. DNA for the CDR3: TGCGCCAGCAGCTTGACAGGGGTTAGCACAGATACGCAGTATTTT. It is translated as CASSLTGVSTDTQYF. The full variable domain, in which reference TRBV5-1 and TRBJ2-3 provide the parts outside the CDR3, is KAGVTQTPRYLIKTRGQQVTLSCSPISGHRSVSWYQQTPGQGLQFLFEYFSETQRNKGNFPGRFSGRQFSNSRSEMNVSTLELGDSALYLCASSLTGVSTDTQYFGPGTRLTVL.

In its sample, this clone was seen a few times. The rearrangement links TRBV18 to TRBJ2-5; D is ambiguous. V was trimmed by 4 bases and J by 1 base, leaving 10 bases between them. The V gene's germline CDR1 is KGHSH and CDR2 LQKENI. This CDR3 has 14 residues. The CDR3 reads CASSQDRSQETQYF. The CDR3 region has the DNA TGTGCCAGCTCACAGGACCGCTCCCAAGAGACCCAGTACTTC.

The V gene is TRBV5-6, the J gene TRBJ2-7; D might be TRBD1 (5 bases). The CDR3 is made up of 15 amino acids. The germline V and J ends were trimmed by 6 bases and 8 bases, with 24 bases remaining between them. CDR1 is SGHDT, CDR2 YYEEEE, per germline. The CDR3 coding sequence is TGTGCCAGCACCCTACAGGAGACATTACCTCGCAAGCAGTACTTC. Translated, it gives CASTLQETLPRKQYF.

The V and J genes are TRBV5-1 and TRBJ2-7; 12 bases are shared with TRBD2. The germline CDR1 and CDR2 sequences are SGHRS and YFSETQ. The trim removed 2 bases at V and 5 bases at J, leaving 8 bases unmatched. This CDR3 spans 16 amino acids. CDR3 in amino acids: CASSLGTSGRSHEQYF. CDR3 nucleotides: TGCGCCAGCAGCTTAGGCACTAGCGGGAGGAGTCACGAGCAGTACTTC.

The genes are TRBV18 and TRBJ1-1, with 9 bases matching TRBD1. Germline CDR1 and CDR2: KGHSH and LQKENI. Trimming cost V 10 bases and J 4 bases; bases outside gene matches: 4. This CDR3 is 12 amino acids long. The CDR3, as DNA: TGTGCCACTGGACAGGGGAGCACTGAAGCTTTCTTT. Its translation: CATGQGSTEAFF.

CDR3 sequence reads: CASRGGREFATDTQYF. The CDR3 DNA sequence: TGTGCCAGCAGGGGTGGGCGGGAGTTTGCGACAGATACGCAGTATTTT. V is TRBV2 and J is TRBJ2-3, with 7 bases matching TRBD2. Germline lookup yields CDR1 SNHLY and CDR2 FYNNEI. Trimming removed 6 bases from V and 3 bases from J; junction bases left unmatched: 12. There are 16 residues in the CDR3.

This chain links TRBV18 with TRBJ2-7; the D is unclear. The CDR3 is 14 residues long. V lost 2 bases and J lost 2, with 10 bases in between. Germline-derived CDR1 and CDR2 are KGHSH and LQKENI. The CDR3 nucleotides are TGTGCCAGCTCACCAAGTCTCGACACCTACGAGCAGTACTTC. Translated, it gives CASSPSLDTYEQYF.

The rearrangement uses TRBV6-6 and TRBJ1-6; D may be TRBD1 (5 bases). CDR1 and CDR2 (germline): MNHNY, SVGAGI (reference sequence). CDR3 length: 14 amino acids. The V gene lost 7 bases and the J gene lost 6 bases, with 13 bases spanning the gap. CDR3 DNA: TGTGCCAGCAACCCGGGACGGACTAATTCACCCCTCCACTTT. It encodes CASNPGRTNSPLHF.

A note on this clone: This specimen includes other DNA sequences encoding the same CDR3. This chain joins TRBV18 and TRBJ2-5; D unresolved. Trimming took off 0 bases at V and 1 base at J, with 6 bases between the two ends. Germline assignment: CDR1 KGHSH and CDR2 LQKENI. This CDR3 spans 14 amino acids. The chain's CDR3 is CASSPPGSQETQYF. The DNA for the CDR3 is TGTGCCAGCTCACCACCGGGAAGCCAAGAGACCCAGTACTTC.

This sequence joins TRBV6-1 and TRBJ2-2; the D gene is possibly TRBD1 (6 bases). Trimming stripped 2 bases from V and 5 bases from J, with 12 bases between. Germline CDR1 and CDR2: MNHNS and SASEGT. This CDR3 is built from 15 residues. The CDR3 protein is CASSENVGATGELFF. The CDR3 region has the DNA TGTGCCAGCAGTGAAAATGTGGGGGCAACCGGGGAGCTGTTTTTT.

The gene calls are TRBV30 and TRBJ1-2; TRBD1 is a possible D gene (5 bases). Per the germline V gene, CDR1 is GTSNPN and CDR2 is SVGIG (reference sequence). V lost 3 bases and J lost 4, with 15 bases in between. This CDR3 region has 14 residues. CDR3 amino acids: CAWRIFRDGYGYTF. The CDR3 DNA sequence: TGTGCCTGGAGAATTTTCCGGGACGGCTATGGCTACACCTTC. Combining the CDR3 with reference TRBV30 and TRBJ1-2 gives the whole variable domain SQTIHQWPATLVQPVGSPLSLECTVEGTSNPNLYWYRQAAGRGLQLLFYSVGIGQISSEVPQNLSASRPQDRQFILSSKKLLLSDSGFYLCAWRIFRDGYGYTFGSGTRLTVV.

With regard to this clone: This sample includes further DNA sequences coding for the same CDR3. This chain joins TRBV5-1 and TRBJ1-2; perhaps TRBD1 as D (6 bases). V shed 0 bases and J shed 3 bases, with 12 bases lying between them. CDR1 and CDR2 (germline): SGHRS, YFSETQ. The CDR3 is made up of 15 amino acids. CDR3 in amino acids: CASSLGGGADYGYTF. The CDR3 DNA is TGCGCCAGCAGCTTGGGTGGGGGCGCCGACTATGGCTACACCTTC.

The chain joins TRBV6-1 to TRBJ2-1; D is possibly TRBD1 (6 bases). The CDR3 runs to 15 residues. Looked up from germline, CDR1 is MNHNS and CDR2 is SASEGT. Trimming left V 1 base short and J 1 base short, with 8 bases between. The CDR3 DNA reads as TGTGCCAGCAGTGAAGGGGGGCGTTCCTACAATGAGCAGTTCTTC. Its translation is CASSEGGRSYNEQFF.

As DNA, the CDR3 is TGTGCCAGCCGCGTCGGACTAGCGGGACTCAGCTCCTACGAGCAGTACTTC. Residues: CASRVGLAGLSSYEQYF. The genes are TRBV27 and TRBJ2-7, with 12 bases lining up with TRBD2. V shed 8 bases and J 0 bases; nucleotides not matched to a gene: 11. CDR1 MNHEY and CDR2 SMNVEV come from the germline V gene (reference sequence). CDR3 size: 17 residues.

V is TRBV2 and J is TRBJ1-2; D may be TRBD1 (5 bases). Germline V lookup: CDR1 SNHLY, CDR2 FYNNEI. This CDR3 spans 14 amino acids. V dropped 4 bases and J dropped 4 bases, with 13 bases sitting between them. This CDR3 is CASSVAGRVYGYTF. Written as DNA, the CDR3 is TGTGCCAGCAGTGTGGCGGGGCGCGTCTATGGCTACACCTTC.

This clone came up once. The rearrangement uses TRBV7-2 and TRBJ1-5, with D tentatively TRBD1 (5 bases). Trimming took 5 bases from V and 1 from J, leaving 6 bases between them. The CDR3 is made up of 13 amino acids. CDR1 and CDR2 (germline): SGHTA, FQGNSA. The CDR3 DNA sequence: TGTGCCAGCAGCAGGGGAAGCAATCAGCCCCAGCATTTT. Protein sequence: CASSRGSNQPQHF.

This clone was detected only a few times. The chain uses TRBV2 and TRBJ1-2; no reliable D call. Germline CDR1 and CDR2: SNHLY and FYNNEI. The CDR3 is made up of 13 amino acids. V lost 4 bases and J 5 bases, leaving 11 bases between the germline ends. The DNA of the CDR3 is TGTGCCAGCAGTGCCCCTGCCGGATATGGCTACACCTTC. This translates into CASSAPAGYGYTF.

The chain recombines TRBV11-2 with TRBJ2-3; tentatively, D is TRBD1 (6 bases). Germline V CDR1 and CDR2: SGHAT, FQNNGV. V lost 5 bases and J 10 bases, leaving 22 bases between the germline ends. This CDR3 is 15 amino acids long. The CDR3 nucleotides are TGTGCCAGCAGCAGAGACCCAGGGGCTGCCCGGGCGCAGTATTTT. Translating it yields CASSRDPGAARAQYF.

On this clone itself: Other DNA sequences in this specimen translate into the identical CDR3. The chain employs TRBV19 and TRBJ1-6, with D perhaps TRBD1 (5 bases). V dropped 6 bases and J dropped 7 bases, with 13 bases sitting between them. Germline V lookup: CDR1 LNHDA, CDR2 SQIVND (reference sequence). The CDR3 runs 14 residues. The CDR3 loop is CASSEQGSNSPLHF. In nucleotides, the CDR3 is TGTGCCAGTAGCGAGCAGGGATCCAATTCACCCCTCCACTTT.

This rearrangement joins TRBV7-9 to TRBJ1-4; 7 bases are shared with TRBD1. The CDR3 totals 11 residues. The germline CDR1 and CDR2 sequences are SEHNR and FQNEAQ (reference sequence). V shed 8 bases, J shed 7 bases, and the junction held 1 base outside the gene matches. The CDR3 DNA reads TGTGCCAGCGGACAGGTTGAAAAACTGTTTTTT. Its translation: CASGQVEKLFF.

The chain employs TRBV15 and TRBJ1-2; no firm D call. The CDR3 totals 13 residues. Germline CDR1 LNHNV, CDR2 YYDKDF (reference sequence). Trimming left V 2 bases short and J 2 bases short, with 6 bases between. CDR3 sequence (DNA): TGTGCCACCAGCAGAACGGAAAACTATGGCTACACCTTC. Its translation: CATSRTENYGYTF.